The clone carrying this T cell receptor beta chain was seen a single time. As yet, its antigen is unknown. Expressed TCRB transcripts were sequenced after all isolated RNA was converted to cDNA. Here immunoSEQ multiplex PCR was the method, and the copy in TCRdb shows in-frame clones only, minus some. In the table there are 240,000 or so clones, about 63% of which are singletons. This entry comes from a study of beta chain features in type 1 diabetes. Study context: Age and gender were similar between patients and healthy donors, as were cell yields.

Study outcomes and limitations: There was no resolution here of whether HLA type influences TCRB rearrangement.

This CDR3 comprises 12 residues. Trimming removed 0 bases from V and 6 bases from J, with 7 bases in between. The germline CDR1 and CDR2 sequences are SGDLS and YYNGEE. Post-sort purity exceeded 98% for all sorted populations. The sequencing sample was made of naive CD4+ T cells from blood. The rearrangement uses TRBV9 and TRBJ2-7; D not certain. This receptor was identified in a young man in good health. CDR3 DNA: TGTGCCAGCAGCGTAGTTGATCTCGAGCAGTACTTC. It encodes CASSVVDLEQYF.